The T cell receptor beta chain under discussion was sequenced for a study of response to subunit inactivated influenza vaccine. Study findings and constraints: New T cells are recruited in small numbers by each seasonal influenza vaccination, according to the authors' suggestion.

MiXCR was run by TCRdb on the RT-PCR reads, yielding one entry per CDR3 protein. The profile shows approximately 530,000 distinct CDR3 sequences, approximately 7.8% of them singletons. Trimming left V 5 bases short and J 1 base short, with 15 bases between. The CDR3 contains 16 residues. Germline loops: CDR1 LGHNA, CDR2 YNFKEQ. This clonotype was observed at least ten times. The antigen is unknown. The sequence was obtained from a man between 50 and 69 years old who received an inactivated influenza vaccine. The chain joins TRBV4-2 to TRBJ2-1, with D possibly being TRBD1 (5 bases). Sample: PBMCs from blood, taken roughly 24 months after vaccination. The DNA for the CDR3 is TGTGCCAGCAGCGCCTCCAGGGTTTTATCCTACAATGAGCAGTTCTTC. Translation gives CASSASRVLSYNEQFF.